The 27 T cell receptor beta chains below come from one sample, sequenced in a study of blood T cell repertoires in COVID-19. Sequencing was performed with immunoSEQ multiplex PCR; in TCRdb, only in-frame clones are kept and a portion is missing. The sample lists approximately 360,000 clones, 89% occurring once. The sequenced sample was peripheral blood. The receptors were sampled from a man aged 35-49 years with acute or convalescent COVID-19.

CDR3 sequence (DNA): TGTGCCTGGAGTGTATTGTTGAGTACGCAGTATTTT. It is translated as CAWSVLLSTQYF. The chain has TRBV30 and TRBJ2-3; D is unclear. This CDR3 is 12 amino acids long. The V and J ends lost 0 bases and 8 bases respectively, with 9 bases between them. From germline, CDR1 is GTSNPN and CDR2 SVGIG (reference sequence).

The chain employs TRBV6-6 and TRBJ2-2, with 14 bases fitting TRBD2. The V segment lost 6 bases and the J segment 5 bases; nucleotides outside the gene matches: 5. Germline V gene data show CDR1 as MNHNY and CDR2 as SVGAGI (reference sequence). This CDR3 has 16 residues. The CDR3 loop is CASSRGLAGGTGELFF. DNA of the CDR3: TGTGCCAGCAGCCGCGGACTAGCGGGGGGAACCGGGGAGCTGTTTTTT.

For this clone: The same CDR3 arises from other DNA sequences in this sample as well. The chain combines TRBV6-5 with TRBJ1-1; D possibly corresponds to TRBD1 (5 bases). Germline values: CDR1 MNHEY, CDR2 SVGAGI. This CDR3 has 13 amino acids. V was shortened by 5 bases and J by 1 base, with 8 bases between the two germline ends. For the CDR3, the DNA is TGTGCCAGCAGTCCGGACAAGAACACTGAAGCTTTCTTT. Its protein is CASSPDKNTEAFF.

This rearrangement joins TRBV7-2 to TRBJ1-1, with TRBD1 identical over 8 bases. This CDR3 spans 16 amino acids. Germline CDR1 reads SGHTA; CDR2 reads FQGNSA. After removal of 1 base from V and 2 bases from J, the junction contained 6 bases not matched to a gene. The DNA of the CDR3 is TGTGCCAGCAGCTTAGACAAGGACAGGGCTAACACTGAAGCTTTCTTT. Translating it yields CASSLDKDRANTEAFF.

The chain is built from TRBV7-9 and TRBJ1-6; D gene unclear. This CDR3 is built from 13 residues. Germline V CDR1 and CDR2: SEHNR, FQNEAQ (reference sequence). V lost 6 bases and J 7 bases, leaving 10 bases between the germline ends. The CDR3 nucleotides read TGTGCCAGCAGTCCGGTAGTGAATTCACCCCTCCACTTT. Its protein product is CASSPVVNSPLHF.

The chain uses TRBV6-5 and TRBJ1-6, with D possibly TRBD1 on 6 matching bases. Trimming removed 6 bases at V and 13 bases at J, with 16 bases between. Germline CDR1 is MNHEY and CDR2 is SVGAGI. This CDR3 is built from 13 residues. The chain's CDR3 is CASRPLQGVPLHF. CDR3 in DNA: TGTGCCAGCAGACCCCTACAGGGCGTGCCCCTCCACTTT.

The chain joins TRBV9 to TRBJ2-1; 10 bases are a match to TRBD2. Unmatched junction bases numbered 7, after V lost 4 bases and J lost 6 bases. Germline V lookup: CDR1 SGDLS, CDR2 YYNGEE. The CDR3 has 15 amino acids. CDR3 loop: CASSYSGRTGNEQFF. DNA for the CDR3: TGTGCCAGCAGCTATAGCGGGAGGACGGGCAATGAGCAGTTCTTC.

The rearrangement joins TRBV7-2 to TRBJ2-1; 9 nucleotides align to TRBD2. Germline V gene data show CDR1 as SGHTA and CDR2 as FQGNSA. The trim removed 5 bases at V and 2 bases at J, leaving 10 bases unmatched. The CDR3 runs 17 residues. CDR3 sequence: CASSLRPSGVPYNEQFF. Here the CDR3 DNA reads TGTGCCAGCAGCCTTAGGCCTAGCGGGGTCCCCTACAATGAGCAGTTCTTC.

The chain is built from TRBV4-1 and TRBJ1-2; 8 bases map to TRBD1. V gave up 0 bases and J gave up 8 bases; unmatched junction bases: 5. CDR1 and CDR2 (germline): MGHRA, YSYEKL. The CDR3 length is 14 residues. The CDR3 sequence: CASSQEDRASGYTF. The CDR3 DNA is TGCGCCAGCAGCCAAGAGGACAGGGCCTCGGGCTACACCTTC.

The table lists this clone with a few counts. This chain connects TRBV6-4 to TRBJ2-2, with 11 bases aligning to TRBD2. CDR3 size: 15 residues. From germline, CDR1 is MRHNA and CDR2 SNTAGT. The trim removed 8 bases at V and 7 bases at J, leaving 9 bases unmatched. CDR3 sequence reads: CASALSGGANGELFF. CDR3 coding DNA: TGTGCCAGCGCTCTTAGCGGGGGGGCCAACGGGGAGCTGTTTTTT.

The chain couples TRBV7-6 to TRBJ2-2; 8 bases fit TRBD2. CDR1 and CDR2 from the germline V gene are SGHVS and FNYEAQ. This CDR3 has 18 amino acids. The ends lost 1 base at V and 3 bases at J; junction bases unmatched: 10. CDR3 protein: CASSLGASGGSHTGELFF. The DNA for the CDR3 is TGTGCCAGCAGCTTAGGTGCGAGCGGGGGCTCCCACACCGGGGAGCTGTTTTTT.

This chain connects TRBV19 to TRBJ1-6; D is unclear. CDR1 and CDR2 (germline): LNHDA, SQIVND (reference sequence). Trimming took 3 bases from V and 6 from J, leaving 12 bases between them. This CDR3 is built from 15 residues. CDR3 region: CASSITLGSNSPLHF. The CDR3 DNA reads TGTGCCAGTAGTATCACTCTGGGCAGTAATTCACCCCTCCACTTT.

This clone was recorded once. Different DNA sequences within this sample yield the same CDR3. The chain links TRBV9 to TRBJ2-7; 7 bases line up with TRBD2. CDR3 length equals 14 residues. Per the germline V gene, CDR1 is SGDLS and CDR2 is YYNGEE. V shed 4 bases and J 4 bases; nucleotides not matched to a gene: 8. The DNA of the CDR3 is TGTGCCAGCAGCCCATCGGGGGGACTTTACGAGCAGTACTTC. Its translation: CASSPSGGLYEQYF.

J is TRBJ2-7 and V is TRBV6-5; 8 bases are a match to TRBD1. J was trimmed by 2 bases and V by 6 bases; bases with no gene match: 6. The CDR3 runs 14 residues. In germline, CDR1 is MNHEY, CDR2 SVGAGI. In DNA form, the CDR3 reads TGTGCCAGCAGAATCGCAGGGGGCGCCTACGAGCAGTACTTC. Translating it yields CASRIAGGAYEQYF.

This clone was observed a single time. The chain recombines TRBV2 with TRBJ1-4, with TRBD1 as a possible D gene (6 bases). The CDR3 spans 15 residues. V was pared by 4 bases and J by 0 bases, with 9 bases between. Germline CDR1 is SNHLY and CDR2 is FYNNEI. The DNA of the CDR3 is TGTGCCAGCAGTGGGGCAGGGGCAACTAATGAAAAACTGTTTTTT. Its protein product is CASSGAGATNEKLFF.

The chain is built from TRBV20-1 and TRBJ2-1; D might be TRBD1 (5 bases). The germline V gene encodes CDR1 DFQATT and CDR2 SNEGSKA (reference sequence). The CDR3 has 14 amino acids. The V end was cut by 3 bases, the J end by 4 bases, with 13 bases between. Here the CDR3 DNA reads TGCAGTGCTAGTGGGCCAGGGAAATACAATGAGCAGTTCTTC. Protein: CSASGPGKYNEQFF.

The chain uses TRBV7-3 and TRBJ1-1, with 7 bases identical to TRBD1. Germline-derived CDR1 and CDR2 are SGHTA and FQGTGA. V was pared by 4 bases and J by 5 bases, with 13 bases of the junction left unmatched. The CDR3 runs 16 residues. The CDR3 spells CASSSRGKGAQTEAFF. The CDR3 DNA sequence: TGTGCCAGCAGCTCGAGGGGTAAGGGGGCTCAGACTGAAGCTTTCTTT.

The rearrangement links TRBV18 to TRBJ2-3, with D uncertain. The CDR3 has 15 residues. Trimming pared 3 bases from V and 1 base from J, leaving 11 bases between. Germline assignment: CDR1 KGHSH and CDR2 LQKENI. The CDR3 DNA sequence: TGTGCCAGCTCACCGACTTCATTGCGCACAGATACGCAGTATTTT. Translation: CASSPTSLRTDTQYF.

This chain connects TRBV30 to TRBJ1-1; D possibly corresponds to TRBD1 (6 bases). The V end lost 2 bases, the J end lost 5 bases, and 12 bases lay between the germline ends. The CDR3 runs to 13 residues. Germline V gives CDR1 GTSNPN, CDR2 SVGIG (reference sequence). DNA for the CDR3: TGTGCCTGGAGTCCTAACAGGGAGACTGAAGCTTTCTTT. Translation gives CAWSPNRETEAFF.

The rearrangement links TRBV13 to TRBJ2-1, with a weak D call TRBD2 (6 bases). Trimming pared 5 bases from V and 0 bases from J, leaving 11 bases between. Germline CDR1 and CDR2: PRHDT and FYEKMQ (reference sequence). The length of the CDR3 is 15 residues. CDR3 nucleotide sequence: TGTGCCAGCAGCGCCGGAGGGGTCTCCTACAATGAGCAGTTCTTC. Amino acid sequence: CASSAGGVSYNEQFF.

The chain couples TRBV28 to TRBJ1-2; TRBD1 matches 7 bases. Germline CDR1 reads MDHEN; CDR2 reads SYDVKM. This CDR3 has 14 amino acids. The ends lost 5 bases at V and 2 bases at J; junction bases unmatched: 5. CDR3 nucleotides: TGTGCCAGCAGTCCCCCGACAGGGAACTATGGCTACACCTTC. It is translated as CASSPPTGNYGYTF.

The chain links TRBV11-3 to TRBJ1-1, with D possibly TRBD1 on 6 matching bases. The CDR3 loop spans 14 amino acids. V was cut by 3 bases and J by 6 bases, with 14 bases left in between. Germline assignment: CDR1 SGHNT and CDR2 YENEEA. The chain's CDR3 is CASSFNRDRSEAFF. CDR3 DNA sequence: TGTGCCAGCAGCTTCAACAGGGATCGTTCTGAAGCTTTCTTT.

Regarding this clone: A read error may explain this, as a much larger clone is one base away. This chain connects TRBV9 to TRBJ1-2, with D tentatively TRBD1 (6 bases). The germline V gene has CDR1 SGDLS and CDR2 YYNGEE. V lost 4 bases, J lost 2 bases, and 9 bases lay in between. The CDR3 length is 13 residues. The CDR3, as DNA: TGTGCCAGCAGCCAAGGACAGAACTATGGCTACACCTTC. Protein sequence: CASSQGQNYGYTF. Full variable domain (rest looked up from reference TRBV9 and TRBJ1-2): DSGVTQTPKHLITATGQRVTLRCSPRSGDLSVYWYQQSLDQGLQFLIQYYNGEERAKGNILERFSAQQFPDLHSELNLSSLELGDSALYFCASSQGQNYGYTFGSGTRLTVV.

The chain combines TRBV7-9 with TRBJ2-2, with TRBD1 identical over 7 bases. Germline V gives CDR1 SEHNR, CDR2 FQNEAQ (reference sequence). The CDR3 runs to 14 residues. Trimming at V came to 5 bases and at J to 6 bases, leaving 6 bases not matched to a gene. The CDR3 nucleotides are TGTGCCAGCAGCCCGACAGGGAGTCCCGGGGAGCTGTTTTTT. Translating gives CASSPTGSPGELFF. Full variable domain (rest looked up from reference TRBV7-9 and TRBJ2-2): DTGVSQNPRHKITKRGQNVTFRCDPISEHNRLYWYRQTLGQGPEFLTYFQNEAQLEKSRLLSDRFSAERPKGSFSTLEIQRTEQGDSAMYLCASSPTGSPGELFFGEGSRLTVL.

The chain couples TRBV4-2 to TRBJ1-3, with a possible D match to TRBD1 (5 bases). The CDR3 loop spans 20 amino acids. Between the trimmed V and J ends, which lost 4 bases and 0 bases, there was a span of 25 bases. The germline V gene has CDR1 LGHNA and CDR2 YNFKEQ. CDR3: CASSPRVGRWTASSGNTIYF. As DNA, the CDR3 is TGTGCCAGCAGCCCCCGAGTGGGGCGATGGACGGCCAGCTCTGGAAACACCATATATTTT.

V gene TRBV6-6 combines with J gene TRBJ1-1; TRBD1 agrees at 8 bases. The germline V gene encodes CDR1 MNHNY and CDR2 SVGAGI (reference sequence). This CDR3 is 16 amino acids long. The trim removed 3 bases at V and 1 base at J, leaving 7 bases unmatched. This CDR3 is CASSYVPGGWNTEAFF. For the CDR3, the DNA is TGTGCCAGCAGTTATGTGCCAGGGGGCTGGAACACTGAAGCTTTCTTT.

As for this clone: One end of the junction does not line up with germline, which may come from a read error. The genes are TRBV11-2 and TRBJ2-1; 9 bases align to TRBD2. The CDR3 consists of 19 residues. Germline lookup yields CDR1 SGHAT and CDR2 FQNNGV. The CDR3 loop reads CASTLPGYRGRAIHNEQFF. CDR3 DNA sequence: TGTGCCAGCACCTTACCCGGGTATCGCGGGAGGGCCATTCACAATGAGCAGTTCTTC.